This TCR beta chain originates from a study of blood T cell repertoires in COVID-19 (TCRdb year 2020). About the study as a whole: The collaborator samples originated in the United States, Italy and Spain and spanned the acute and convalescent phases of COVID-19. Deeply sampled blood TCRbeta repertoires from subjects exposed to, actively infected with, or recovered from COVID-19 were included in the dataset. The material from the prospective study consisted of cDNA or gDNA derived from T cells, B-cell-depleted T cells, or PBMCs. The repertoires were released in a freely available public database intended as a resource for research on the immune response to SARS-CoV-2. Samples came from the ongoing ImmuneRACE study (first 160 participants) plus 1,254 subjects from 6 global collaborators. Where available, HLA class I and class II types were taken from metadata supplied by the sample provider and were not determined by assay-based typing. Nearly every sample came with metadata listing a de-identified subject ID, COVID-19 status, age in years and sex. Broad study findings and their caveats: How much clinical and demographic metadata was included differed by source and by participant, and the metadata was provided uncurated.

With respect to this clone: Its specific antigen is unknown. No per-base quality is available; no much larger clone lies one base away.

TCRbeta CDR3 regions were amplified from genomic DNA using the immunoSEQ Assay, a bias-controlled multiplex PCR. The paper's data handling went like this. The number of nucleated cells in each sample was estimated from the amplification of reference gene primers within the assay. To quantify the absolute abundance of each unique TCRbeta CDR3 rearrangement, sequence reads were collapsed and filtered. Productive Simpson clonality was computed per sample as the square root of Simpson's diversity index over productive rearrangements. TCRdb retrieved this table from immuneACCESS and kept in-frame rearrangements only. Not all clones are present; in checked studies, unresolved V genes account for under half, and no reason is known for the remainder. V and J calls and clone size are those listed in that table; D and trimming were worked out from the DNA. A total of 57,000 or so clones appear in this sample, just under 85% of them only once. The ten largest clones represent approximately 5% of the sample.

The CDR3 starts with the cysteine, ends with the phenylalanine, and has 15 residues. The read is trimmed to its CDR3 DNA, 45 bases read in frame from base 1. Deletion took 0 bases off V and 2 bases off J, with a span of 6 bases between the germline ends. Via the germline V gene, CDR1 is SGHRS and CDR2 YFSETQ. The collaborating institutions used their own protocols to collect whole blood in K2EDTA tubes. For TCRbeta analysis, collaborators shipped samples in one of three forms: frozen whole blood, isolated PBMCs, or DNA extracted from either of those sample types. The chain is assembled from TRBV5-1 and TRBJ2-6, with no D gene named confidently. This TCR derives from a man aged 65 to 79 with acute or convalescent COVID-19. The material sequenced was peripheral blood. The nucleotides read TGCGCCAGCAGCTTGGACAGCACTGGGGCCAACGTCCTGACTTTC. Its translation is CASSLDSTGANVLTF.